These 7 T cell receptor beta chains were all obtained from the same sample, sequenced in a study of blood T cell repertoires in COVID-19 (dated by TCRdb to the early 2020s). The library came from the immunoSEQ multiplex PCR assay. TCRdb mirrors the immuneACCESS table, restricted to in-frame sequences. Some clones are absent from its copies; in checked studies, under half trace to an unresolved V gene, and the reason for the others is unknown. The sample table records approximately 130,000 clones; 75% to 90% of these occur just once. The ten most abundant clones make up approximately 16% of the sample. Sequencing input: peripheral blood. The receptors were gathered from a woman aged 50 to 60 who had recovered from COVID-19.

The CDR3, as DNA: TGTGCCAGCAGTGAAAGCGGGGCCCCGGCCTACGAGCAGTACTTC. As protein: CASSESGAPAYEQYF. The chain carries TRBV6-1 and TRBJ2-7; 7 bases are a match to TRBD2. Germline CDR1 is MNHNS and CDR2 is SASEGT. J was trimmed by 2 bases and V by 2 bases; bases with no gene match: 6. This CDR3 region has 15 residues.

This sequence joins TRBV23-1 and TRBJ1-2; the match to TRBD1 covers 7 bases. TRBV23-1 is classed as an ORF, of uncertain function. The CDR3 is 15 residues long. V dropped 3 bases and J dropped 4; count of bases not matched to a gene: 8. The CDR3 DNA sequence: TGCGCCAGCAGTCAGATACGACAGGGAGGCTATGGCTACACCTTC. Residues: CASSQIRQGGYGYTF.

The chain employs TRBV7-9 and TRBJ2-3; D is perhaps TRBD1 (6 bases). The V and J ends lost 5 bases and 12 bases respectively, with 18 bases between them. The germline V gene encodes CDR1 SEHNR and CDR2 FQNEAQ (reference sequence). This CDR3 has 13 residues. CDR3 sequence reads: CASSPPGHREQYF. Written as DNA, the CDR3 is TGTGCCAGCAGCCCGCCGGGCCACAGGGAACAGTATTTT.

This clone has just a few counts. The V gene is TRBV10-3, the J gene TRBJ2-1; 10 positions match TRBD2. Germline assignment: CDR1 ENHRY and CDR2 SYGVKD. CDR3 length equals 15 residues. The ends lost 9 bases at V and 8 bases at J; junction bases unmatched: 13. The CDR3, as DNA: TGTGCCATACGGCGGCTAGCGGGAGCTTTGGATGAGCAGTTCTTC. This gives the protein CAIRRLAGALDEQFF.

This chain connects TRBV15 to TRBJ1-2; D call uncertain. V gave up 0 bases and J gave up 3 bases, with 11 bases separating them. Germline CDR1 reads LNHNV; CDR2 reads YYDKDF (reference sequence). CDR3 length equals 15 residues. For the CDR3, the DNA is TGTGCCACCAGCAGAGATCGCGGCCGGTACTATGGCTACACCTTC. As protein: CATSRDRGRYYGYTF.

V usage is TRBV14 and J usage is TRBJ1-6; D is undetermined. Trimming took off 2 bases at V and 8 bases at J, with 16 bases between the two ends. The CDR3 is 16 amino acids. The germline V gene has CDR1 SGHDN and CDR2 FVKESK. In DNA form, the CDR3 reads TGTGCCAGCAGCCAAAGCCCCTACCCACCACATTCACCCCTCCACTTT. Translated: CASSQSPYPPHSPLHF. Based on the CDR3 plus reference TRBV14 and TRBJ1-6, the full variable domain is EAGVTQFPSHSVIEKGQTVTLRCDPISGHDNLYWYRRVMGKEIKFLLHFVKESKQDESGMPNNRFLAERTGGTYSTLKVQPAELEDSGVYFCASSQSPYPPHSPLHFGNGTRLTVT.

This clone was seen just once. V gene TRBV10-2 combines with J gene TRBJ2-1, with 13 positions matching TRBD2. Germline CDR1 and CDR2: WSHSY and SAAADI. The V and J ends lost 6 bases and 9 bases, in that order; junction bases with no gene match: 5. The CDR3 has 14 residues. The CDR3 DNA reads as TGCGCCAGCAGCGGACTAGCGGGAGTAGTTGAGCAGTTCTTC. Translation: CASSGLAGVVEQFF.